This TCR beta chain was profiled in a study of PD-1 blockade in classical Hodgkin lymphoma (dated by TCRdb to the early 2020s). A note on the overall study: The study used TCR beta sequencing and CyTOF to define a peripheral blood immune signature of response to PD-1 blockade in classical Hodgkin lymphoma.

The Qiagen DNeasy kit was used to extract genomic DNA both from unsorted PBMCs and from the negatively selected CD4+ and CD8+ fractions. Amplification of TCR beta CDR3 regions was done by immunoSEQ multiplex PCR with primers that anneal to V and J segments. Amplification bias was minimized using a synthetic immune receptor repertoire, and residual bias was removed computationally after sequencing. From the authors' description of their analysis: Repertoire diversity was quantified as the Shannon entropy index using custom Python scripts. Unsorted, CD4+ and CD8+ repertoires were analyzed separately, except for combined analyses in which CD4+ and CD8+ sequences were merged in silico. TCRdb's version of the immuneACCESS table is confined to in-frame rearrangements and falls short of the full clone set. An unresolved V gene accounts for under half of the shortfall where checked; the remainder is of unknown origin. V and J calls plus clone size are reproduced from that table; the DNA served to infer D and trimming. The sample contains around 23,000 clones, roughly 87% of them found a single time. The top ten clonotypes cover roughly 0.27% of the sample.

Per the publication, the time point label means: newly diagnosed, previously untreated cHL patient sample. CD4+ T cells were purified from thawed PBMCs by magnetic negative selection with a Miltenyi CD4+ T cell isolation kit. To serve as a comparison group for the relapsed/refractory trial patients, PBMCs were sequenced from patients with newly diagnosed, previously untreated classical Hodgkin lymphoma. Peripheral blood was collected in 8 mL Vacutainer Cell Preparation Tubes, from which PBMCs were isolated by centrifugation and then cryopreserved. Purified CD4+ and CD8+ fractions were generated only in cases for which an additional PBMC sample was available. Magnetically labelled cells were depleted on LS columns in a quadroMACS separator, and the flow-through was collected as the purified fraction. Comments on this clone: The specificity of this receptor is unknown. Per-nucleotide qualities are absent, and no much larger clonotype sits a single base away.

Points the paper makes about the study in general: Baseline TCR diversity was reported to be lower in newly diagnosed patients than in healthy donors, and even lower in relapsed/refractory patients. The study covered only a single clinical trial cohort, and the causes of the repertoire differences, possibly disease activity or prior therapy, were still not defined.

Compared with germline, V lacks 2 bases and J lacks 2 bases; bases without a gene match: 5. CDR3 length: 17 amino acids, cysteine to phenylalanine. The CDR3 DNA has 51 bases and is translated from base 1. For CDR1 and CDR2, the germline V gene lists SGHDT and YYEEEE. The chain employs TRBV5-6 and TRBJ2-1; TRBD2 lines up with 12 middle nucleotides. The TCR sequence derives from a human donor with classical Hodgkin lymphoma. Sequencing was performed on CD4+ T cells from blood. The DNA sequence is as follows: TGTGCCAGCAGCTTAACTAGCGGGGGGTACCCCTACAATGAGCAGTTCTTC. Translated, this is CASSLTSGGYPYNEQFF. Reference TRBV5-6 and TRBJ2-1 proteins supply the regions before and after the CDR3; the full variable domain is: DAGVTQSPTHLIKTRGQQVTLRCSPKSGHDTVSWYQQALGQGPQFIFQYYEEEERQRGNFPDRFSGHQFPNYSSELNVNALLLGDSALYLCASSLTSGGYPYNEQFFGPGTRLTVL.